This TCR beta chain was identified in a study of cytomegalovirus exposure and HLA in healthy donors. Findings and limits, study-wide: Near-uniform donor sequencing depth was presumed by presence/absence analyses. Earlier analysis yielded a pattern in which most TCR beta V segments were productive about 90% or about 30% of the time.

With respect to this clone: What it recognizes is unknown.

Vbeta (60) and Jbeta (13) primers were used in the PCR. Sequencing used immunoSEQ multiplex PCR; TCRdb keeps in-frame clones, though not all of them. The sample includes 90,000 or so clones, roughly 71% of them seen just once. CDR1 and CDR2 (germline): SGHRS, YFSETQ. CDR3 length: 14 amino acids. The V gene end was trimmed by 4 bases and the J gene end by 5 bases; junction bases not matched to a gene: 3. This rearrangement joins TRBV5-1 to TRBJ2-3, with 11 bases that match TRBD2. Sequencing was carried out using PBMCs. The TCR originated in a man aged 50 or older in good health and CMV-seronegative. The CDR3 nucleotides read TGCGCCAGCAGCCCCGGGACTAGCGGAGATACGCAGTATTTT. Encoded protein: CASSPGTSGDTQYF.